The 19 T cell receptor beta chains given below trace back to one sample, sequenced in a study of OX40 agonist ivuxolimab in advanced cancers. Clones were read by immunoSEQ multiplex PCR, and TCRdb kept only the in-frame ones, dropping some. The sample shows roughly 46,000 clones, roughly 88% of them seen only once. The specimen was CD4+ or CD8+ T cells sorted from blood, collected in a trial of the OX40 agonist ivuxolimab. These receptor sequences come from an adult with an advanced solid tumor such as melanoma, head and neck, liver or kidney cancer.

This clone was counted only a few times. The chain's CDR3 is CASSEPGIENIQYF. DNA of the CDR3: TGTGCCAGCAGTGAGCCAGGGATTGAAAACATTCAGTACTTC. The V gene is TRBV2, the J gene TRBJ2-4; TRBD1 is a possible D gene (5 bases). Trimming removed 3 bases from V and 5 bases from J, with 11 bases in between. Germline CDR1 is SNHLY and CDR2 is FYNNEI. The CDR3 totals 14 residues. Based on the CDR3 plus reference TRBV2 and TRBJ2-4, the full variable domain is EPEVTQTPSHQVTQMGQEVILRCVPISNHLYFYWYRQILGQKVEFLVSFYNNEISEKSEIFDDQFSVERPDGSNFTLKIRSTKLEDSAMYFCASSEPGIENIQYFGAGTRLSVL.

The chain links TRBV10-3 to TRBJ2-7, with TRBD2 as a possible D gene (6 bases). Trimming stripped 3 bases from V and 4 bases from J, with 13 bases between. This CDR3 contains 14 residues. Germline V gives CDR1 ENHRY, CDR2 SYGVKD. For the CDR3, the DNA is TGTGCCATCAGTGATTGGGCGGAGGGGTACGAGCAGTACTTC. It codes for CAISDWAEGYEQYF.

In DNA, the CDR3 is TGTGCCAGGGACGGAGGACTCCACAAAGAGACCCAGTACTTC. Residues: CARDGGLHKETQYF. J is TRBJ2-5 and V is TRBV19, with D perhaps TRBD2 (5 bases). The CDR3 runs to 14 residues. V was pared by 9 bases and J by 3 bases, with 17 bases between. The germline V gene encodes CDR1 LNHDA and CDR2 SQIVND (reference sequence).

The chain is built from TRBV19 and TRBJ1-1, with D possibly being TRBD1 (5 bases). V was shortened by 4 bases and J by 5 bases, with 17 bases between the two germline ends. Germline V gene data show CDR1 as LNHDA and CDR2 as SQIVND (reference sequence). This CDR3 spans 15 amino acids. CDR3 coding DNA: TGTGCCAGTAGTACCCCAGGGATTTTTTCTACTGAAGCTTTCTTT. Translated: CASSTPGIFSTEAFF. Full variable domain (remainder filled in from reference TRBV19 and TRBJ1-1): DGGITQSPKYLFRKEGQNVTLSCEQNLNHDAMYWYRQDPGQGLRLIYYSQIVNDFQKGDIAEGYSVSREKKESFPLTVTSAQKNPTAFYLCASSTPGIFSTEAFFGQGTRLTVV.

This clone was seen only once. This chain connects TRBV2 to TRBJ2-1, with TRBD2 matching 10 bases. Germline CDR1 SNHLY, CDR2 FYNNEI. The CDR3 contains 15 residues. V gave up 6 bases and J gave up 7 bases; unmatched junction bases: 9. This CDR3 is CASRWASGRSNEQFF. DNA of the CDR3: TGTGCCAGCAGGTGGGCTAGCGGGAGATCTAATGAGCAGTTCTTC. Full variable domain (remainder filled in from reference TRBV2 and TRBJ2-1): EPEVTQTPSHQVTQMGQEVILRCVPISNHLYFYWYRQILGQKVEFLVSFYNNEISEKSEIFDDQFSVERPDGSNFTLKIRSTKLEDSAMYFCASRWASGRSNEQFFGPGTRLTVL.

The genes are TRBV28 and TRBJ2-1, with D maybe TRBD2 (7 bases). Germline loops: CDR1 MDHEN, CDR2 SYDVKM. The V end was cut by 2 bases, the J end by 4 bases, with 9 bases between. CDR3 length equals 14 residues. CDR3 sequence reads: CASSLAGAYNEQFF. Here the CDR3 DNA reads TGTGCCAGCAGTTTAGCGGGGGCGTACAATGAGCAGTTCTTC. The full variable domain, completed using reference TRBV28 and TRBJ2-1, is DVKVTQSSRYLVKRTGEKVFLECVQDMDHENMFWYRQDPGLGLRLIYFSYDVKMKEKGDIPEGYSVSREKKERFSLILESASTNQTSMYLCASSLAGAYNEQFFGPGTRLTVL.

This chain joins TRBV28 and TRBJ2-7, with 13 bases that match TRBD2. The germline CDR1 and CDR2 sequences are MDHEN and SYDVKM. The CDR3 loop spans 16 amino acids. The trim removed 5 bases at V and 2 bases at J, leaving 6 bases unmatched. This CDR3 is CASSAGLAGATYEQYF. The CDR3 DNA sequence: TGTGCCAGCAGTGCCGGACTAGCGGGGGCTACCTACGAGCAGTACTTC.

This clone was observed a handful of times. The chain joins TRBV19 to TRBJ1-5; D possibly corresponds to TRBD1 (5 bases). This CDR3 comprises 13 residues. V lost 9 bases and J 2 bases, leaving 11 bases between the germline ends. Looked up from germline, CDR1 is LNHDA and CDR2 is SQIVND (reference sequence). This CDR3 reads CASGWGGNQPQHF. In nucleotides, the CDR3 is TGTGCCAGCGGATGGGGGGGCAATCAGCCCCAGCATTTT.

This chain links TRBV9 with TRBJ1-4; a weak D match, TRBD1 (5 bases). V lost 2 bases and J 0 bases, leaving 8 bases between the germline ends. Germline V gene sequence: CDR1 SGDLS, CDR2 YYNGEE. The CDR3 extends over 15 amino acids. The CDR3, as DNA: TGTGCCAGCAGCGTCAGGGCCGCAACTAATGAAAAACTGTTTTTT. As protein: CASSVRAATNEKLFF.

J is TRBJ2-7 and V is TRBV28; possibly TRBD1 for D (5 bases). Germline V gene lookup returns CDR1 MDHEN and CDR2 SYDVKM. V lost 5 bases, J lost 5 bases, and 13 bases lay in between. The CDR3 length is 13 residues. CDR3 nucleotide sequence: TGTGCCAGCAGTAGTCTCAGGGTCCACGAGCAGTACTTC. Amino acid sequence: CASSSLRVHEQYF.

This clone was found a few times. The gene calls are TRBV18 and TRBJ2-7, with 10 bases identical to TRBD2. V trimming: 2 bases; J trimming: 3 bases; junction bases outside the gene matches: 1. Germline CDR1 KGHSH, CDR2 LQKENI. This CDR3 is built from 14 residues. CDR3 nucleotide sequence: TGTGCCAGCTCACCAACTAGCGGGGACTACGAGCAGTACTTC. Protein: CASSPTSGDYEQYF.

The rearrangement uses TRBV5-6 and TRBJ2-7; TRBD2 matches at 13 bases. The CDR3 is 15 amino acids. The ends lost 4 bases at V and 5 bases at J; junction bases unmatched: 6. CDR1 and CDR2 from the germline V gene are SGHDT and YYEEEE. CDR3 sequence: CASSPGLAGRNEQYF. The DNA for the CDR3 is TGTGCCAGCAGCCCGGGACTAGCGGGACGTAACGAGCAGTACTTC.

This CDR3 reads CASHSGAGETQYF. The CDR3 coding sequence is TGTGCCAGCCACTCCGGGGCTGGGGAGACCCAGTACTTC. The gene calls are TRBV2 and TRBJ2-5; TRBD1 or TRBD2 may be the D gene (5 bases each). V dropped 8 bases and J dropped 5 bases, with 15 bases sitting between them. This CDR3 has 13 amino acids. CDR1 and CDR2 from the germline V gene are SNHLY and FYNNEI.

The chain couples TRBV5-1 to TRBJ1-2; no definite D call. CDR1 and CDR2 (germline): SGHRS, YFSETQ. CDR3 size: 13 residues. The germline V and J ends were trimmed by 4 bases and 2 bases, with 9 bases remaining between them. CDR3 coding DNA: TGCGCCAGCAGCCGTGATAAGAACTATGGCTACACCTTC. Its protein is CASSRDKNYGYTF.

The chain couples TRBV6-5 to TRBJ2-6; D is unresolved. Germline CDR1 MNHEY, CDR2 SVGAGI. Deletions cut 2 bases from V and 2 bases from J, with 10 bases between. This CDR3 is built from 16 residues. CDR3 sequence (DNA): TGTGCCAGCAGTTACAGCAGCCTGCCTGGGGCCAACGTCCTGACTTTC. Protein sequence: CASSYSSLPGANVLTF.

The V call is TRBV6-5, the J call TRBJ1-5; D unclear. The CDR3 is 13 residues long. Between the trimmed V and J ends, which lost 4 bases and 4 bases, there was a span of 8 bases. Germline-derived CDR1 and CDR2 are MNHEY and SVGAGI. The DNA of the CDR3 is TGTGCCAGCAGTTCGTCCCCAAATCAGCCCCAGCATTTT. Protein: CASSSSPNQPQHF.

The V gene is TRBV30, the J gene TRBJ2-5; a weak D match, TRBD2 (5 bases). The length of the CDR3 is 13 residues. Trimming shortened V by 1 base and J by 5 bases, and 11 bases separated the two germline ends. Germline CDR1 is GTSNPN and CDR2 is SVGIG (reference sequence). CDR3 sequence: CAWSEYRGETQYF. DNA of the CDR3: TGTGCCTGGAGTGAATACCGAGGGGAGACCCAGTACTTC.

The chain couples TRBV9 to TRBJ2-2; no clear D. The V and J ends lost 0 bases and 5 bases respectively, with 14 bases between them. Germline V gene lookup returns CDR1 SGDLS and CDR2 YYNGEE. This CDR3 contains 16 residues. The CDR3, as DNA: TGTGCCAGCAGCGTAGCGGTGGGAATGGGGACCGGGGAGCTGTTTTTT. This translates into CASSVAVGMGTGELFF.

CDR3 loop: CASSTGTSGASLGTQYF. CDR3 nucleotide sequence: TGCGCCAGCAGCACCGGGACTAGCGGGGCCTCCTTAGGGACCCAGTACTTC. The chain combines TRBV5-1 with TRBJ2-5; 13 nucleotides align to TRBD2. Germline CDR1 SGHRS, CDR2 YFSETQ. The CDR3 extends over 17 amino acids. The junction had 13 bases not matched to a gene; V was cut back by 4 bases and J by 7 bases.